This entry lists 5 T cell receptor beta chains sequenced from one sample in a study of vaccination and CD4 T cells after COVID-19. No antigen is known for these receptors. The Oncomine TCR Beta short-read assay sequenced DNA from cultured CD4+ T cells. TCRdb re-analysed the PCR reads in MiXCR, keeping a single row per CDR3 protein. The data hold 15,000 to 17,000 distinct CDR3 sequences, with approximately 70% observed a single time. Treatment in this sample: roughly nine-day PBMC culture with coronavirus spike peptide pools or control peptides (ViraFEST assay). Sequencing was performed on CD4+ T cells from blood, cultured in vitro. The receptors shown here come from a human donor who had recovered from COVID-19.

The rearrangement links TRBV5-8 to TRBJ1-2, with TRBD1 matching 8 bases. The CDR3 totals 13 residues. V lost 3 bases, J lost 5 bases, and 3 bases stayed unmatched. The germline V gene has CDR1 SGHTS and CDR2 YDEGEE. The CDR3 sequence is CASSSRGPYGYTF. The CDR3 nucleotides are TGTGCCAGCAGCTCCAGGGGGCCATATGGCTACACCTTC.

This clonotype was observed a handful of times. The V gene is TRBV7-2, the J gene TRBJ2-7; 7 bases align to TRBD2. With V trimmed by 1 base and J by 0 bases, 6 bases remained unmatched. Germline V lookup: CDR1 SGHTA, CDR2 FQGNSA. The CDR3 has 16 amino acids. The CDR3 reads CASSLGPAGSSYEQYF. CDR3 coding DNA: TGTGCCAGCAGCTTAGGGCCAGCGGGAAGCTCCTACGAGCAGTACTTC.

As regards this clonotype: The junction departs from germline at one end; a sequencing error may be responsible. This sequence joins TRBV20-1 and TRBJ1-2; 8 nucleotides line up with TRBD1. This CDR3 contains 10 residues. Per the germline V gene, CDR1 is DFQATT and CDR2 is SNEGSKA (reference sequence). The CDR3 nucleotides are TGCAGTGCCCCGTCTCCGGGACAGGACTTC. It translates to CSAPSPGQDF.

The chain combines TRBV6-8 with TRBJ2-7, with 10 positions matching TRBD2. The ends lost 5 bases at V and 3 bases at J; junction bases unmatched: 4. The CDR3 extends over 14 amino acids. Germline V lookup: CDR1 MNHGY, CDR2 SAAAGT. CDR3 residues: CASSPPSGSYEQYF. The CDR3 DNA sequence: TGTGCCAGCAGTCCCCCTAGCGGGAGCTACGAGCAGTACTTC.

The chain joins TRBV20-1 to TRBJ1-5; 7 nucleotides agree with TRBD1. Losses at the gene ends were 0 bases for V and 3 bases for J; bases not matched to a gene: 8. Germline lookup yields CDR1 DFQATT and CDR2 SNEGSKA (reference sequence). The length of the CDR3 is 16 residues. In nucleotides, the CDR3 is TGCAGTGCTAGAGATCGAGGGGGCGCCCCCAATCAGCCCCAGCATTTT. This gives the protein CSARDRGGAPNQPQHF.